These 28 T cell receptor beta chains originate from one sample sequenced in a study of sequential checkpoint blockade in melanoma. Treatment specified: randomized to nivolumab then ipilimumab (arm A) or the reverse (arm B). The assay was immunoSEQ multiplex PCR, and TCRdb's table has in-frame clones only and misses some. Of roughly 2,200 clones listed, about a quarter are singletons. The source was tumor tissue (inferred from file names), collected from a patient given nivolumab and ipilimumab in sequence. Source of these receptors: a human donor with melanoma.

In its sample, this clone ranks as medium-sized. The rearrangement links TRBV11-3 to TRBJ1-6; D is possibly TRBD1 (6 bases). The germline CDR1 and CDR2 sequences are SGHNT and YENEEA. V lost 5 bases to trimming and J lost 3 bases, with 17 bases between them. The CDR3 runs to 17 residues. The DNA for the CDR3 is TGTGCCAGCAGCCCCCTTGGGGCAGGGGACTATAATTCACCCCTCCACTTT. Protein: CASSPLGAGDYNSPLHF.

By proportion, this clone is medium-sized (0.01 to 0.1%). The CDR3 protein is CASSLEPALGRGPYQPQHF. The CDR3 DNA reads as TGTGCCAGCAGCTTAGAGCCGGCCCTGGGCAGGGGACCCTATCAGCCCCAGCATTTT. The chain joins TRBV11-3 to TRBJ1-5; tentatively, D is TRBD1 (6 bases). V lost 0 bases and J 5 bases, leaving 23 bases between the germline ends. Germline V gene data show CDR1 as SGHNT and CDR2 as YENEEA. The CDR3 has 19 residues.

This clone was detected only a few times. The V call is TRBV6-7, the J call TRBJ2-5; a weak D match, TRBD2 (6 bases). TRBV6-7 is noted as an ORF with a role that remains uncertain. With 5 bases removed from V and 7 bases from J, the gap between germline ends came to 23 bases. This CDR3 is built from 16 residues. The CDR3 loop is CASSEELGGTWVTQYF. The CDR3, as DNA: TGTGCCAGCAGTGAAGAATTAGGAGGGACCTGGGTGACCCAGTACTTC.

The genes are TRBV29-1 and TRBJ2-1, with TRBD2 matching over 11 bases. With V trimmed by 7 bases and J by 7 bases, 9 bases remained unmatched. From germline, CDR1 is SQVTM and CDR2 ANQGSEA. This CDR3 has 14 residues. CDR3 in amino acids: CSGDSGGAENEQFF. CDR3 nucleotide sequence: TGCAGCGGGGATAGCGGGGGGGCCGAAAATGAGCAGTTCTTC.

The rearrangement uses TRBV11-3 and TRBJ2-2; the D gene is possibly TRBD1 (6 bases). This CDR3 is built from 15 residues. CDR1 is SGHNT and CDR2 is YENEEA in the germline V gene. V was cut by 8 bases and J by 6 bases, with 19 bases left in between. The CDR3 protein is CASEGQGPTPGELFF. CDR3 bases: TGTGCCAGCGAAGGTCAGGGGCCGACACCCGGGGAGCTGTTTTTT.

This clone was seen a few times. The J gene is TRBJ1-1, the V gene TRBV11-3; D is uncertain. CDR1 and CDR2 (germline): SGHNT, YENEEA. The CDR3 contains 14 residues. Trimming shortened V by 2 bases and J by 0 bases, and 7 bases separated the two germline ends. CDR3 in amino acids: CASSLYRVNTEAFF. CDR3 DNA sequence: TGTGCCAGCAGCTTATATCGGGTGAACACTGAAGCTTTCTTT.

Within the sample, this clone is large (0.1 to 1%). This chain joins TRBV6-8 and TRBJ1-1, with 9 bases fitting TRBD1. This CDR3 is 15 amino acids long. The V and J ends lost 5 bases and 5 bases, in that order; junction bases with no gene match: 9. Germline assignment: CDR1 MNHGY and CDR2 SAAAGT. CDR3 amino acids: CASSGDRVIETEAFF. In DNA form, the CDR3 reads TGTGCCAGCAGTGGGGACAGGGTGATAGAGACTGAAGCTTTCTTT.

This clone qualifies as medium-sized. V and J are TRBV6-8 and TRBJ2-7; 11 bases line up with TRBD1. The germline gives CDR1 MNHGY, CDR2 SAAAGT. This CDR3 is built from 16 residues. V lost 4 bases to trimming and J lost 1 base; unmatched junction nucleotides: 6. DNA of the CDR3: TGTGCCAGCAGTTCCACCGGGACAGGGGGATCCTACGAGCAGTACTTC. It specifies CASSSTGTGGSYEQYF.

This clone was picked up a small number of times. This rearrangement joins TRBV6-8 to TRBJ1-1, with 7 bases that match TRBD1. The germline V gene encodes CDR1 MNHGY and CDR2 SAAAGT. V trimming: 11 bases; J trimming: 3 bases; junction bases outside the gene matches: 21. This CDR3 is 17 amino acids long. CDR3: CAVRVVRQGTPDTEAFF. For the CDR3, the DNA is TGTGCCGTGCGAGTCGTCCGACAGGGTACTCCCGACACTGAAGCTTTCTTT.

This clone was detected a few times. The rearrangement joins TRBV12-5 to TRBJ2-7; TRBD1 matches at 8 bases. CDR1 and CDR2 from the germline V gene are LGHNT and FRNRAP. This CDR3 contains 16 residues. As DNA, the CDR3 is TGTGCCAGCACAGTCGCAGGGGGCCCCTTGGGCAACGAGCAGTACTTC. Translating gives CASTVAGGPLGNEQYF.

This clone is classed as medium-sized. The J gene is TRBJ2-1, the V gene TRBV6-8; 10 nucleotides match TRBD2. The CDR3 totals 14 residues. Germline V gene sequence: CDR1 MNHGY, CDR2 SAAAGT. V was pared by 4 bases and J by 9 bases, with 6 bases of the junction left unmatched. As DNA, the CDR3 is TGTGCCAGCAGTTGGCAGCGGGGGGGCAGTGAGCAGTTCTTC. Amino acid sequence: CASSWQRGGSEQFF.

This clone was seen a few times. V gene TRBV10-3 combines with J gene TRBJ2-5, with D perhaps being TRBD1 or TRBD2 (6 bases each). This CDR3 region has 13 residues. Germline V CDR1 and CDR2: ENHRY, SYGVKD. Trimming stripped 0 bases from V and 5 bases from J, with 7 bases between. For the CDR3, the DNA is TGTGCCATCAGTGAGTCGGGGGGCGAGACCCAGTACTTC. It encodes CAISESGGETQYF.

This clone was picked up a small number of times. The gene calls are TRBV18 and TRBJ2-5; 8 bases align to TRBD2. The ends lost 3 bases at V and 2 bases at J; junction bases unmatched: 2. CDR3 length: 14 amino acids. The V gene's germline CDR1 is KGHSH and CDR2 LQKENI. CDR3: CASSPASGQETQYF. The CDR3 DNA reads TGTGCCAGCTCACCGGCTAGCGGGCAAGAGACCCAGTACTTC.

This clone has more than one count but fewer than ten. The chain links TRBV19 to TRBJ1-2; 10 bases align to TRBD1. This CDR3 region has 17 residues. J lost 3 bases, V lost 4 bases, and 11 bases had no gene match. CDR1 and CDR2 (germline): LNHDA, SQIVND (reference sequence). CDR3 in amino acids: CASSTAGQGRLDYGYTF. The DNA of the CDR3 is TGTGCCAGTAGTACCGCGGGACAGGGGCGATTGGACTATGGCTACACCTTC.

By its share, this clone is medium-sized. V usage is TRBV5-8 and J usage is TRBJ2-7; D is uncertain. Germline CDR1 and CDR2: SGHTS and YDEGEE. V lost 3 bases and J 1 base, leaving 8 bases between the germline ends. The CDR3 sequence is 13 residues long. CDR3 region: CASSSRHSYEQYF. CDR3 DNA sequence: TGTGCCAGCAGCTCACGACATTCCTACGAGCAGTACTTC.

This clone was detected a few times. The rearrangement links TRBV19 to TRBJ1-1, with D unclear. This CDR3 comprises 14 residues. Germline V CDR1 and CDR2: LNHDA, SQIVND (reference sequence). V gave up 5 bases and J gave up 7 bases, with 17 bases separating them. The CDR3 reads CASSPLGSDREAFF. CDR3 sequence (DNA): TGTGCCAGTAGTCCTTTGGGAAGCGACCGTGAAGCTTTCTTT.

This chain joins TRBV30 and TRBJ2-5; 7 positions match TRBD1. The germline V gene has CDR1 GTSNPN and CDR2 SVGIG (reference sequence). With 0 bases clipped from V and 4 bases from J, the junction kept 5 bases outside the gene matches. The CDR3 contains 14 residues. DNA of the CDR3: TGTGCCTGGAGTGTAGAAGGGGGCCGAGAGACCCAGTACTTC. This encodes CAWSVEGGRETQYF. Full variable domain (remainder filled in from reference TRBV30 and TRBJ2-5): SQTIHQWPATLVQPVGSPLSLECTVEGTSNPNLYWYRQAAGRGLQLLFYSVGIGQISSEVPQNLSASRPQDRQFILSSKKLLLSDSGFYLCAWSVEGGRETQYFGPGTRLLVL.

CDR3 DNA sequence: TGTGCCATCAGTGAGTCGAAAGGGGGGGTCAAAAACATTCAGTACTTC. It codes for CAISESKGGVKNIQYF. V is TRBV10-3 and J is TRBJ2-4, with D possibly being TRBD2 (7 bases). This CDR3 is built from 16 residues. Between the trimmed V and J ends, which lost 0 bases and 3 bases, there was a span of 12 bases. Per germline, CDR1 ENHRY and CDR2 SYGVKD.

This chain links TRBV30 with TRBJ1-2; D is uncertain. Germline V lookup: CDR1 GTSNPN, CDR2 SVGIG (reference sequence). V lost 2 bases to trimming and J lost 4 bases, with 17 bases between them. This CDR3 is 15 amino acids long. CDR3 region: CAWSLGALGSYGYTF. The CDR3 DNA reads as TGTGCCTGGAGTCTTGGTGCATTAGGTTCCTATGGCTACACCTTC.

This clone has just a few counts. The chain links TRBV9 to TRBJ1-2; 9 bases fit TRBD1. Germline CDR1 and CDR2: SGDLS and YYNGEE. V shed 5 bases, J shed 8 bases, and the junction held 7 bases outside the gene matches. This CDR3 region has 13 residues. CDR3 sequence (DNA): TGTGCCAGCAGTCGCCGGGACAGGGACGGCTACACCTTC. Protein product: CASSRRDRDGYTF.

By share of the sample, this clone is medium-sized. This chain joins TRBV11-3 and TRBJ2-1; 14 bases match TRBD2. The CDR3 contains 16 residues. The V and J ends lost 5 bases and 5 bases, in that order; junction bases with no gene match: 5. Germline loops: CDR1 SGHNT, CDR2 YENEEA. CDR3 residues: CASSARLAGGNNEQFF. As DNA, the CDR3 is TGTGCCAGCAGCGCCAGACTAGCGGGGGGGAACAATGAGCAGTTCTTC.

By sample fraction, this clone is large (0.1 to 1%). The CDR3 spells CASRGTGPHEQFF. CDR3 coding DNA: TGTGCCAGCAGGGGGACAGGGCCGCATGAGCAGTTCTTC. The genes are TRBV6-8 and TRBJ2-1, with TRBD1 matching 9 bases. CDR3 length: 13 residues. Per the germline V gene, CDR1 is MNHGY and CDR2 is SAAAGT. The V gene end was trimmed by 6 bases and the J gene end by 8 bases; junction bases not matched to a gene: 5.

The chain employs TRBV6-8 and TRBJ2-7; D not resolved. Germline V CDR1 and CDR2: MNHGY, SAAAGT. With 0 bases removed from V and 3 bases from J, the gap between germline ends came to 6 bases. The CDR3 covers 13 residues. The CDR3: CASSYSILYEQYF. CDR3 coding DNA: TGTGCCAGCAGTTACTCGATTCTCTACGAGCAGTACTTC.

In this sample, this clone turned up once. J is TRBJ1-1 and V is TRBV30; D call uncertain. The V end lost 3 bases, the J end lost 4 bases, and 6 bases lay between the germline ends. The germline gives CDR1 GTSNPN, CDR2 SVGIG (reference sequence). The CDR3 is 11 amino acids. The CDR3: CAWSLGTEAFF. The DNA of the CDR3 is TGTGCCTGGAGCTTGGGCACTGAAGCTTTCTTT.

This clone was observed a handful of times. The chain links TRBV10-3 to TRBJ2-5; 7 bases are shared with TRBD2. The CDR3 is made up of 17 amino acids. Trimming took 0 bases from V and 2 from J; bases not matched to a gene: 9. Germline V gives CDR1 ENHRY, CDR2 SYGVKD. The CDR3 nucleotides read TGTGCCATCAGTGAGTCCCCTAGAGGGGAGGGGCAAGAGACCCAGTACTTC. Its protein product is CAISESPRGEGQETQYF.

The V gene is TRBV15, the J gene TRBJ1-2; possible D gene TRBD1, 5 bases. V was pared by 2 bases and J by 5 bases, with 12 bases between. The CDR3 is 14 residues long. Per germline, CDR1 LNHNV and CDR2 YYDKDF (reference sequence). CDR3 bases: TGTGCCACCAGCAGACCCAAAGGGGTTTATGGCTACACCTTC. This codes for CATSRPKGVYGYTF.

The chain links TRBV11-3 to TRBJ2-5; D may be TRBD1 (7 bases). The CDR3 totals 15 residues. Germline CDR1 reads SGHNT; CDR2 reads YENEEA. Trimming took off 2 bases at V and 5 bases at J, with 15 bases between the two ends. The DNA of the CDR3 is TGTGCCAGCAGCTTATGGGCAGGGGGAGGCGAGACCCAGTACTTC. Amino acids: CASSLWAGGGETQYF.

This clone occurred a few times. The chain is built from TRBV15 and TRBJ1-5, with D possibly matching TRBD1 (6 bases). Per germline, CDR1 LNHNV and CDR2 YYDKDF (reference sequence). Deletions cut 4 bases from V and 5 bases from J, with 12 bases between. The CDR3 covers 14 residues. As DNA, the CDR3 is TGTGCCACCAGCATAACAGGGCCTCATCAGCCCCAGCATTTT. It specifies CATSITGPHQPQHF. The variable domain in full, with the rest retrieved from reference TRBV15 and TRBJ1-5, is DAMVIQNPRYQVTQFGKPVTLSCSQTLNHNVMYWYQQKSSQAPKLLFHYYDKDFNNEADTPDNFQSRRPNTSFCFLDIRSPGLGDTAMYLCATSITGPHQPQHFGDGTRLSIL.